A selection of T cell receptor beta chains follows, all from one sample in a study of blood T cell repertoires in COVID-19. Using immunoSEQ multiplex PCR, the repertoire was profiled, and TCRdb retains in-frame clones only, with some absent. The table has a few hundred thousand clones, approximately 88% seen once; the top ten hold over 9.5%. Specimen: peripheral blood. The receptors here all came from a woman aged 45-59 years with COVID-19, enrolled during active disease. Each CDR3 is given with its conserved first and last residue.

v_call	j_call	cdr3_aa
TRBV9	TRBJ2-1	CASSVAGLTISEQFF
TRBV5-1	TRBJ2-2	CASSWGTSNTGELFF
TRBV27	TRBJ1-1	CASSLQPPGTGVTEAFF
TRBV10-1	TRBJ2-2	CATRTGPTGELFF
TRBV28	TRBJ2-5	CASSTYRGSETQYF
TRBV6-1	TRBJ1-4	CASSDLGYNEKLFF
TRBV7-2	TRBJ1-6	CASSLDPDSPLHF
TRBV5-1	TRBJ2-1	CASQTGDIYNEQFF
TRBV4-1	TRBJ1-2	CASSQEGQTIRGYTF
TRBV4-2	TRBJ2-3	CASSQDKSARGGGRVTDTQYF
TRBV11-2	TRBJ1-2	CASSTRGATRDKGGYTF
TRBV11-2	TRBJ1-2	CASSLDRGNGYTF
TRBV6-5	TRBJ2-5	CASSPRETQYF
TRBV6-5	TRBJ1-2	CASSYQITHSPFGYTF
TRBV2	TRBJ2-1	CASRGRLAGGHGEQFF
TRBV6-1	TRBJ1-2	CASSSGQGMEGYTF
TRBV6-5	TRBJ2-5	CASSYNRAETQYF
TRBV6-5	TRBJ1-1	CASRQGTDAFF
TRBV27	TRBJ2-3	CASSPPAASTDTQYF
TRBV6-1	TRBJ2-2	CASSELPTDTGELFF
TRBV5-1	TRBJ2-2	CASSLGGRDTGELFF
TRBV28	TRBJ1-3	CASSLTGSGNTIYF
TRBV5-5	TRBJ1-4	CASSWDRVVANEKLFF
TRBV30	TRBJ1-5	CAWSVGAGNQPQHF
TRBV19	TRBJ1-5	CASSMGREGQPQHF
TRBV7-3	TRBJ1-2	CASSFWGQNSRGYTF
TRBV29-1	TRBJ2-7	CSVGVRDRIYEQYF
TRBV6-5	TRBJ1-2	CASSSWGDRDGYTF
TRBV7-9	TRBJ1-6	CASSSRGVTNNSPLHF
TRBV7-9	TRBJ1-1	CASRQGLGTEAFF
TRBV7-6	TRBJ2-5	CASSLAQGLAQETQYF
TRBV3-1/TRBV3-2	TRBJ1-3	CASSRTGDSSGNTIYF
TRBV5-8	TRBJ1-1	CASRTGQGWDTEAFF
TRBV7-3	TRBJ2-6	CASSLNGVQGGANVLTF
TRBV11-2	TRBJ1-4	CASSLGGISTNEKLFF
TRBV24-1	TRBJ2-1	CATSGLAGGYEQFF
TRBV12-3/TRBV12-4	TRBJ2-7	CASSLAGGYEQYF
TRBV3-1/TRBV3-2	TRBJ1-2	CASSQGGQANNYGYTF
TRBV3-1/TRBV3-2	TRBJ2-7	CASSQRTGGYEQYF
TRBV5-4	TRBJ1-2	CASTPTGINYGYTF
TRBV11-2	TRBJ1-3	CASSLVRGSRNTIYF
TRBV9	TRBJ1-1	CASSADEGTEAFF
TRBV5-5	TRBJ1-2	CASRVTGERGGYTF
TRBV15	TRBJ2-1	CATRGGAENEQFF